The T cell receptor beta chain described here comes from a study of cytomegalovirus exposure and HLA in healthy donors. The PCR contained 60 Vbeta and 13 Jbeta primers. Measured with immunoSEQ multiplex PCR; TCRdb has only the in-frame clones, and not every one. In the table there are approximately 44,000 clones, approximately 84% of which are singletons. This clone was found once. Its antigen is currently unknown. V was shortened by 0 bases and J by 10 bases, with 18 bases between the two germline ends. In germline, CDR1 is LGHNA, CDR2 YSLEER. This CDR3 comprises 15 residues. Study outcomes and limitations: A later look showed TCR association rates differing by HLA locus, highest for DRB1 and lowest for HLA-C.

The chain combines TRBV4-3 with TRBJ1-1; D might be TRBD1 (5 bases). The sequence derives from a middle-aged man in good health and CMV-seronegative. The sequenced sample was PBMCs. CDR3 bases: TGCGCCAGCAGCCAAGATCTCGGGAGGGACGGGGCAGCTTTCTTT. This sequence encodes CASSQDLGRDGAAFF.